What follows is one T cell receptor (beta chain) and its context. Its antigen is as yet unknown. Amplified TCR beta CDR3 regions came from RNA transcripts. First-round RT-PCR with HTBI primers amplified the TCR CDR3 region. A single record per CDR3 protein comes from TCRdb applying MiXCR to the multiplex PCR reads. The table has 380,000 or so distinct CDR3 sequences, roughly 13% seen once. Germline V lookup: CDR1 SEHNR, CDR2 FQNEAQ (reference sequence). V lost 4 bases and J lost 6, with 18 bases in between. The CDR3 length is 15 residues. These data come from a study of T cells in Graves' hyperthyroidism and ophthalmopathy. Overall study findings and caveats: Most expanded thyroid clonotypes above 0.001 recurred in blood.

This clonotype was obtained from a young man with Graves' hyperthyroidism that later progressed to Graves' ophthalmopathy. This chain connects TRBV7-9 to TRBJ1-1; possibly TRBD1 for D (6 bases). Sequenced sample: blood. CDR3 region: CASSSWRGLIPEAFF. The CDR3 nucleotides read TGTGCCAGCAGCTCATGGCGGGGGCTTATCCCTGAAGCTTTCTTT.